This T cell receptor beta chain was retrieved from a study of cytomegalovirus exposure and HLA in healthy donors. The primer mix had 60 Vbeta and 13 Jbeta primers. Clones were sequenced by immunoSEQ multiplex PCR, and TCRdb holds only the in-frame ones, with some missing. The profile shows around 120,000 clones, 80% to 85% of them singletons. In this sample, this clone turned up a few times. What was sequenced was PBMCs. This TCR derives from a man aged 18 to 29 in good health and CMV-seronegative.

CDR3 loop: CASRHNRGREQYF. CDR3 in DNA: TGTGCCAGCAGACATAACAGGGGGCGGGAGCAGTACTTC. This chain joins TRBV28 and TRBJ2-7; 9 bases map to TRBD1. V was pared by 6 bases and J by 7 bases, with 7 bases of the junction left unmatched. Germline CDR1 is MDHEN and CDR2 is SYDVKM. The CDR3 length is 13 residues.